The next 28 T cell receptor beta chains were all read from a single sample in a study of control samples from healthy donors and cancer patients. Measured with immunoSEQ multiplex PCR; TCRdb has only the in-frame clones, and not every one. The sample has some 150,000 clones; roughly 89% are singletons. The sequenced material came from blood. Source of these receptors: a young man in good health.

This chain uses TRBV7-2 with TRBJ1-1, with TRBD1 identical over 7 bases. The V and J ends lost 5 bases and 3 bases, in that order; junction bases with no gene match: 12. Germline CDR1 is SGHTA and CDR2 is FQGNSA. CDR3 length: 16 amino acids. CDR3 nucleotides: TGTGCCAGCAGCCCCACCCCGACAGGGAGGGACACTGAAGCTTTCTTT. This sequence encodes CASSPTPTGRDTEAFF. Drawing the rest from reference TRBV7-2 and TRBJ1-1, the complete variable domain is GAGVSQSPSNKVTEKGKDVELRCDPISGHTALYWYRQSLGQGLEFLIYFQGNSAPDKSGLPSDRFSAERTGGSVSTLTIQRTQQEDSAVYLCASSPTPTGRDTEAFFGQGTRLTVV.

V is TRBV7-9 and J is TRBJ2-5; no clear D gene. Germline assignment: CDR1 SEHNR and CDR2 FQNEAQ (reference sequence). The CDR3 loop spans 15 amino acids. V was cut by 2 bases and J by 5 bases, with 15 bases left in between. CDR3 DNA: TGTGCCAGCAGCTTATCGGTCGGGTGGGCGGAGACCCAGTACTTC. Amino acids: CASSLSVGWAETQYF.

The chain recombines TRBV5-6 with TRBJ1-5, with unresolved D. This CDR3 has 15 residues. The germline V and J ends were trimmed by 4 bases and 0 bases, with 11 bases remaining between them. Germline CDR1 is SGHDT and CDR2 is YYEEEE. Here the CDR3 reads CASSPRDNSNQPQHF. Written as DNA, the CDR3 is TGTGCCAGCAGCCCAAGGGATAATAGCAATCAGCCCCAGCATTTT. Combining the CDR3 with reference TRBV5-6 and TRBJ1-5 gives the whole variable domain DAGVTQSPTHLIKTRGQQVTLRCSPKSGHDTVSWYQQALGQGPQFIFQYYEEEERQRGNFPDRFSGHQFPNYSSELNVNALLLGDSALYLCASSPRDNSNQPQHFGDGTRLSIL.

The chain employs TRBV7-3 and TRBJ2-1; tentative D call: TRBD2 (6 bases). Germline CDR1 and CDR2: SGHTA and FQGTGA. V was pared by 3 bases and J by 4 bases, with 13 bases between. The CDR3 is 15 residues long. DNA for the CDR3: TGTGCCAGCAGCTTCGGGGACTCGGTTTACAATGAGCAGTTCTTC. It codes for CASSFGDSVYNEQFF.

V gene TRBV6-5 combines with J gene TRBJ1-4; possible D gene TRBD1, 5 bases. The ends were cut back, 8 bases at V and 6 bases at J, with 13 bases in the middle. Germline V gene sequence: CDR1 MNHEY, CDR2 SVGAGI. There are 13 residues in the CDR3. The CDR3 DNA reads as TGTGCCAGCTCCAGGGTATTGGATGAAAAACTGTTTTTT. This encodes CASSRVLDEKLFF.

This rearrangement joins TRBV7-3 to TRBJ2-7, with 7 bases aligning to TRBD1. From germline, CDR1 is SGHTA and CDR2 FQGTGA. This CDR3 has 14 residues. V trimming: 1 base; J trimming: 2 bases; junction bases outside the gene matches: 2. CDR3 DNA sequence: TGTGCCAGCAGCTTAAGGCAGGGGGCCTACGAGCAGTACTTC. This codes for CASSLRQGAYEQYF. Full variable domain (missing parts from reference TRBV7-3 and TRBJ2-7): GAGVSQTPSNKVTEKGKYVELRCDPISGHTALYWYRQSLGQGPEFLIYFQGTGAADDSGLPNDRFFAVRPEGSVSTLKIQRTERGDSAVYLCASSLRQGAYEQYFGPGTRLTVT.

The chain employs TRBV7-9 and TRBJ1-4, with TRBD1 matching over 7 bases. The CDR3 loop spans 15 amino acids. V lost 2 bases and J lost 5; bases outside the gene matches: 5. The V gene's germline CDR1 is SEHNR and CDR2 FQNEAQ (reference sequence). Here the CDR3 reads CASSLYLGGNEKLFF. The CDR3 DNA is TGTGCCAGCAGCTTATATCTAGGGGGCAATGAAAAACTGTTTTTT.

This clone was detected only once. The chain is built from TRBV24-1 and TRBJ1-6, with D unresolved. The V and J ends lost 11 bases and 5 bases respectively, with 12 bases between them. There are 13 residues in the CDR3. Germline V gives CDR1 KGHDR, CDR2 SFDVKD. In DNA, the CDR3 is TGTGCCATCTTATGGTCCGATAATTCACCCCTCCACTTT. This codes for CAILWSDNSPLHF.

The chain is built from TRBV9 and TRBJ2-2, with D hard to call. Trimming removed 2 bases from V and 0 bases from J, with 11 bases in between. CDR1 SGDLS and CDR2 YYNGEE come from the germline V gene. The CDR3 covers 16 residues. CDR3 sequence (DNA): TGTGCCAGCAGCGTCAGAGCAGATTCGAACACCGGGGAGCTGTTTTTT. This codes for CASSVRADSNTGELFF. The variable domain in full, completed from reference TRBV9 and TRBJ2-2, reads DSGVTQTPKHLITATGQRVTLRCSPRSGDLSVYWYQQSLDQGLQFLIQYYNGEERAKGNILERFSAQQFPDLHSELNLSSLELGDSALYFCASSVRADSNTGELFFGEGSRLTVL.

This chain uses TRBV2 with TRBJ2-2, with unresolved D. Germline CDR1 and CDR2: SNHLY and FYNNEI. The germline V and J ends were trimmed by 7 bases and 7 bases, with 13 bases remaining between them. This CDR3 has 13 amino acids. The CDR3, as DNA: TGTGCCAGCATGTTGTTAGGAAGCGGGGAGCTGTTTTTT. Translating it yields CASMLLGSGELFF.

The J gene is TRBJ1-2, the V gene TRBV27; D is perhaps TRBD1 (6 bases). With 2 bases removed from V and 3 bases from J, the gap between germline ends came to 13 bases. This CDR3 has 15 amino acids. Germline V gene lookup returns CDR1 MNHEY and CDR2 SMNVEV (reference sequence). The chain's CDR3 is CASSLAGGADYGYTF. In nucleotides, the CDR3 is TGTGCCAGCAGTTTAGCGGGGGGGGCGGACTATGGCTACACCTTC.

The chain employs TRBV7-2 and TRBJ2-7; 10 nucleotides match TRBD2. The V gene's germline CDR1 is SGHTA and CDR2 FQGNSA. Trimming removed 6 bases from V and 4 bases from J; junction bases left unmatched: 6. The CDR3 length is 14 residues. In DNA form, the CDR3 reads TGTGCCAGCAGTCGGACTAGCGGTCGTTACGAGCAGTACTTC. Translated: CASSRTSGRYEQYF. Together with reference TRBV7-2 and TRBJ2-7, the CDR3 gives the full variable domain: GAGVSQSPSNKVTEKGKDVELRCDPISGHTALYWYRQSLGQGLEFLIYFQGNSAPDKSGLPSDRFSAERTGGSVSTLTIQRTQQEDSAVYLCASSRTSGRYEQYFGPGTRLTVT.

This clone has just one count. J is TRBJ1-2 and V is TRBV6-5; D gene uncertain. The V gene's germline CDR1 is MNHEY and CDR2 SVGAGI. Trimming stripped 4 bases from V and 8 bases from J, with 14 bases between. The CDR3 is 13 residues long. CDR3: CASSFQGSGGYTF. The CDR3 region has the DNA TGTGCCAGCAGTTTTCAAGGGTCCGGGGGCTACACCTTC.

This sequence joins TRBV9 and TRBJ2-1; no clear D. The CDR3 has 15 residues. V was trimmed by 0 bases and J by 3 bases, leaving 10 bases between them. In germline, CDR1 is SGDLS, CDR2 YYNGEE. CDR3 nucleotide sequence: TGTGCCAGCAGCGTAGCCGAGGCGGTCTACAATGAGCAGTTCTTC. This encodes CASSVAEAVYNEQFF.

This chain connects TRBV6-5 to TRBJ1-2; 10 nucleotides agree with TRBD1. Unmatched junction bases numbered 3, after V lost 0 bases and J lost 8 bases. The CDR3 spans 14 residues. Germline loops: CDR1 MNHEY, CDR2 SVGAGI. CDR3 loop: CASSYSRTGGGYTF. The CDR3 nucleotides are TGTGCCAGCAGTTACTCCCGGACAGGGGGAGGCTACACCTTC.

The gene calls are TRBV19 and TRBJ1-1; TRBD1 matches at 7 bases. In germline, CDR1 is LNHDA, CDR2 SQIVND (reference sequence). V was pared by 3 bases and J by 0 bases, with 4 bases of the junction left unmatched. The CDR3 spans 15 residues. The DNA of the CDR3 is TGTGCCAGTAGTATTCACGGGACAGTGAACACTGAAGCTTTCTTT. It is translated as CASSIHGTVNTEAFF.

The chain has TRBV9 and TRBJ2-1, with TRBD2 as a possible D gene (6 bases). The CDR3 length is 15 residues. V gave up 0 bases and J gave up 2 bases, with 9 bases separating them. Looked up from germline, CDR1 is SGDLS and CDR2 is YYNGEE. Written as DNA, the CDR3 is TGTGCCAGCAGCGTAGATGCGGGAACCTACAATGAGCAGTTCTTC. This sequence encodes CASSVDAGTYNEQFF.

The rearrangement uses TRBV9 and TRBJ1-3; D is uncertain. The CDR3 contains 15 residues. Per the germline V gene, CDR1 is SGDLS and CDR2 is YYNGEE. The V and J ends lost 4 bases and 4 bases respectively, with 15 bases between them. In DNA form, the CDR3 reads TGTGCCAGCAGCCCCTACTCACGAGCCGGAAACACCATATATTTT. Residues: CASSPYSRAGNTIYF.

The chain combines TRBV7-9 with TRBJ1-1, with D perhaps matching TRBD1 (5 bases). V dropped 3 bases and J dropped 3 bases, with 8 bases sitting between them. CDR1 and CDR2 from the germline V gene are SEHNR and FQNEAQ (reference sequence). The CDR3 consists of 13 residues. CDR3: CASSFWGDTEAFF. The CDR3 DNA follows: TGTGCCAGCAGCTTTTGGGGGGACACTGAAGCTTTCTTT.

This clone showed up just a few times. The V gene is TRBV6-5, the J gene TRBJ2-5, with a possible D match to TRBD1 (6 bases). This CDR3 comprises 14 residues. CDR1 is MNHEY and CDR2 is SVGAGI in the germline V gene. Trimming took 4 bases from V and 4 from J, leaving 13 bases between them. CDR3 nucleotide sequence: TGTGCCAGCAGTTGGACAGAAACATCAGAGACCCAGTACTTC. This gives the protein CASSWTETSETQYF.

This clone was detected a few times. This rearrangement joins TRBV20-1 to TRBJ1-6, with D unresolved. CDR1 is DFQATT, CDR2 SNEGSKA, per germline (reference sequence). The V and J ends lost 3 bases and 7 bases respectively, with 13 bases between them. The CDR3 extends over 14 amino acids. CDR3 sequence reads: CSASVESGNSPLHF. As DNA, the CDR3 is TGCAGTGCTAGTGTGGAGTCGGGAAATTCACCCCTCCACTTT.

This clone was seen just once. The CDR3 region is CASSPAGYEQYF. The CDR3 region has the DNA TGTGCCAGCAGTCCTGCCGGCTACGAGCAGTACTTC. J is TRBJ2-7 and V is TRBV12-3 or TRBV12-4, with unresolved D. V was cut by 5 bases and J by 3 bases, with 8 bases left in between. The CDR3 runs to 12 residues.

The rearrangement uses TRBV25-1 and TRBJ2-3, with 7 bases matching TRBD2. With V trimmed by 5 bases and J by 5 bases, 7 bases remained unmatched. The CDR3 contains 14 residues. The V gene's germline CDR1 is MGHDK and CDR2 SYGVNS. This CDR3 is CASSSNTGGDTQYF. The DNA for the CDR3 is TGTGCCAGCAGTTCCAATACGGGGGGAGATACGCAGTATTTT.

The chain carries TRBV14 and TRBJ1-3; D uncertain. Between the trimmed V and J ends, which lost 0 bases and 3 bases, there was a span of 6 bases. CDR3 length: 14 amino acids. Per germline, CDR1 SGHDN and CDR2 FVKESK. This CDR3 is CASSQDPSGNTIYF. In DNA, the CDR3 is TGTGCCAGCAGCCAAGATCCTAGTGGAAACACCATATATTTT.

The J gene is TRBJ1-1, the V gene TRBV9, with unresolved D. The V end lost 3 bases, the J end lost 5 bases, and 11 bases lay between the germline ends. This CDR3 spans 13 amino acids. Germline-derived CDR1 and CDR2 are SGDLS and YYNGEE. This CDR3 is CASSAGPGTEAFF. The CDR3 nucleotides are TGTGCCAGCAGCGCGGGTCCTGGGACTGAAGCTTTCTTT. Based on the CDR3 plus reference TRBV9 and TRBJ1-1, the full variable domain is DSGVTQTPKHLITATGQRVTLRCSPRSGDLSVYWYQQSLDQGLQFLIQYYNGEERAKGNILERFSAQQFPDLHSELNLSSLELGDSALYFCASSAGPGTEAFFGQGTRLTVV.

A single count supports this clone. The J gene is TRBJ1-1, the V gene TRBV19; possible D gene TRBD1, 6 bases. V was pared by 5 bases and J by 8 bases, with 15 bases between. Germline lookup yields CDR1 LNHDA and CDR2 SQIVND (reference sequence). This CDR3 contains 13 residues. The CDR3 nucleotides are TGTGCCAGTAGTTTGGGGGGCGCGGCCGAAGCTTTCTTT. It encodes CASSLGGAAEAFF.

This clone was seen a few times. V is TRBV2 and J is TRBJ2-7, with TRBD2 identical over 8 bases. The CDR3 totals 14 residues. J lost 4 bases, V lost 3 bases, and 5 bases had no gene match. The germline gives CDR1 SNHLY, CDR2 FYNNEI. Here the CDR3 DNA reads TGTGCCAGCAGTGAGGTGGGGACTAGGTACGAGCAGTACTTC. Translating it yields CASSEVGTRYEQYF.

The V and J genes are TRBV28 and TRBJ2-2; tentatively, D is TRBD1 (6 bases). Trimming took 4 bases from V and 6 from J, leaving 21 bases between them. The germline CDR1 and CDR2 sequences are MDHEN and SYDVKM. There are 17 residues in the CDR3. The CDR3 reads CASSSPLGRGYPGELFF. The CDR3 nucleotides read TGTGCCAGCAGTTCCCCTCTGGGAAGGGGGTATCCCGGGGAGCTGTTTTTT.